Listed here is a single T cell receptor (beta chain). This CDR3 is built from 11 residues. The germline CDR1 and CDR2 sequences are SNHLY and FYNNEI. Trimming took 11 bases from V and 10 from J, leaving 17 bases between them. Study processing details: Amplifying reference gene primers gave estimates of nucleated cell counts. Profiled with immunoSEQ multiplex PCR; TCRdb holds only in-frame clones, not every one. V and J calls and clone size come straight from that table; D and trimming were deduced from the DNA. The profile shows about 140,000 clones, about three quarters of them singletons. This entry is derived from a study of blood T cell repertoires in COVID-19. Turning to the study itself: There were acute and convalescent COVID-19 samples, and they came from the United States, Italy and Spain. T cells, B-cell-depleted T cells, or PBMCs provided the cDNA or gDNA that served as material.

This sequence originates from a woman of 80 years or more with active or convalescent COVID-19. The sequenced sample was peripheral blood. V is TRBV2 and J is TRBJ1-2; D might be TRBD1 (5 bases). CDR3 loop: CAERGGAHYTF. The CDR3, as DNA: TGTGCCGAACGGGGCGGGGCCCACTACACCTTC. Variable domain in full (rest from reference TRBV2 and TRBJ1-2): EPEVTQTPSHQVTQMGQEVILRCVPISNHLYFYWYRQILGQKVEFLVSFYNNEISEKSEIFDDQFSVERPDGSNFTLKIRSTKLEDSAMYFCAERGGAHYTFGSGTRLTVV.